This TCR beta chain comes out of a study of cytomegalovirus exposure and HLA in healthy donors (dated by TCRdb to the late 2010s). Broadly, across the study: The 666 repertoires of the first cohort and the 95 to 150 validation repertoires were produced on the same platform, according to a later analysis. The aim of the study was to test whether cataloging public T cell receptors could identify signatures of past pathogen exposure. The study combined high-throughput TCR immunosequencing, statistical association of individual TCRs with disease status, and machine learning to predict cytomegalovirus infection status. A separate validation cohort of roughly 130 different subjects was used in addition to the approximately 700-subject first cohort. The paper as a whole reports these results and caveats: While some public TCRs were present in many individuals, most TCR sequences turned up only very rarely across donors. It was suggested by the authors that the approach could potentially be generalized to other disease states and immunological phenotypes. The study gave a list of over 150 TCR beta chains associated with cytomegalovirus. A later analysis lacked HLA typing for the validation cohort, so it scored co-occurrence in that cohort across all 120 repertoires. Subsequent analysis determined that TCRs grouped into clusters in the first cohort also showed a tendency toward co-occurrence across the 120 validation repertoires, and about 94% of cluster scores exceeded 0. In vitro tests confirmed that a few of the cytomegalovirus-associated TCR beta chains recognize cytomegalovirus antigens. The classifier was reported to diagnose cytomegalovirus status with high specificity and sensitivity in both the original and validation cohorts.

The donors belonged to the validation cohort of around 110 subjects, which was separate from the 666-subject first cohort. V sheds 0 bases and J sheds 8 bases, leaving 13 bases between their ends. Spanning cysteine to phenylalanine, the CDR3 consists of 15 amino acids. Only the CDR3 portion is preserved as DNA: 45 bases, with reading frame beginning at the first base. From the germline V gene, CDR1 is SNHLY and CDR2 is FYNNEI. To prepare the library, the immunoSEQ multiplex PCR assay was applied. The original methods were these. A statistical classification framework was built to diagnose cytomegalovirus status from the catalog of TCR beta chain sequences. TCRdb re-hosts the immuneACCESS table, in-frame sequences only. Its copies lack some clones; in the studies checked, an unresolved V gene accounts for under half of them, and the cause for the rest is not known. Clone size and V and J calls were adopted from that table, with D and trimming inferred from the DNA. The sample has around 250,000 clones on record, about 90% of them singletons. The ten most abundant clones make up 0.3% to 0.4% of the sample.

With regard to this clone: The target of this receptor is not known. No quality values exist for individual bases; no much larger clone is one base distant.

This sequence uses TRBV2 and TRBJ1-4, with no confidently assigned D gene. This receptor was identified in a woman aged 18 to 35 in good health and CMV-seronegative. Material for sequencing was PBMCs. The CDR3 reads as follows: CASSEALPEEEKLFF. DNA sequence: TGTGCCAGCAGTGAAGCGCTGCCCGAGGAGGAAAAACTGTTTTTT. The full variable domain, completed from the reference TRBV2 and TRBJ1-4 proteins outside the CDR3, reads EPEVTQTPSHQVTQMGQEVILRCVPISNHLYFYWYRQILGQKVEFLVSFYNNEISEKSEIFDDQFSVERPDGSNFTLKIRSTKLEDSAMYFCASSEALPEEEKLFFGSGTQLSVL.